The following is a T cell receptor beta chain sequence with its context. The naive CD8 subset, CD45RO-negative cells positively selected for CCR7, excluded terminally differentiated effector memory CD45RA+ cells. These data belong to a study of shared clonotypes between healthy human individuals. In the authors' methods: Because ImmunoSEQ provided only junction sequences with no quality scores, the filtering differed. Sequencing was performed with immunoSEQ multiplex PCR; in TCRdb, only in-frame clones are kept and a portion is missing. V and J calls and clone size are as listed in that table; D and trimming were resolved from the DNA. The sample consists of 750,000 to 1,000,000 clones, 85% to 95% of them appearing once. The sequence derives from a man in his thirties or forties in good health. The specimen was naive CD8+ T cells sorted from blood.

The CDR3 sequence: CASSIRVTGELFF. CDR3 coding DNA: TGTGCCAGTAGTATCCGGGTCACCGGGGAGCTGTTTTTT. This chain links TRBV19 with TRBJ2-2; no firm D call. The CDR3 loop spans 13 amino acids. Looked up from germline, CDR1 is LNHDA and CDR2 is SQIVND (reference sequence). With 3 bases removed from V and 4 bases from J, the gap between germline ends came to 6 bases.